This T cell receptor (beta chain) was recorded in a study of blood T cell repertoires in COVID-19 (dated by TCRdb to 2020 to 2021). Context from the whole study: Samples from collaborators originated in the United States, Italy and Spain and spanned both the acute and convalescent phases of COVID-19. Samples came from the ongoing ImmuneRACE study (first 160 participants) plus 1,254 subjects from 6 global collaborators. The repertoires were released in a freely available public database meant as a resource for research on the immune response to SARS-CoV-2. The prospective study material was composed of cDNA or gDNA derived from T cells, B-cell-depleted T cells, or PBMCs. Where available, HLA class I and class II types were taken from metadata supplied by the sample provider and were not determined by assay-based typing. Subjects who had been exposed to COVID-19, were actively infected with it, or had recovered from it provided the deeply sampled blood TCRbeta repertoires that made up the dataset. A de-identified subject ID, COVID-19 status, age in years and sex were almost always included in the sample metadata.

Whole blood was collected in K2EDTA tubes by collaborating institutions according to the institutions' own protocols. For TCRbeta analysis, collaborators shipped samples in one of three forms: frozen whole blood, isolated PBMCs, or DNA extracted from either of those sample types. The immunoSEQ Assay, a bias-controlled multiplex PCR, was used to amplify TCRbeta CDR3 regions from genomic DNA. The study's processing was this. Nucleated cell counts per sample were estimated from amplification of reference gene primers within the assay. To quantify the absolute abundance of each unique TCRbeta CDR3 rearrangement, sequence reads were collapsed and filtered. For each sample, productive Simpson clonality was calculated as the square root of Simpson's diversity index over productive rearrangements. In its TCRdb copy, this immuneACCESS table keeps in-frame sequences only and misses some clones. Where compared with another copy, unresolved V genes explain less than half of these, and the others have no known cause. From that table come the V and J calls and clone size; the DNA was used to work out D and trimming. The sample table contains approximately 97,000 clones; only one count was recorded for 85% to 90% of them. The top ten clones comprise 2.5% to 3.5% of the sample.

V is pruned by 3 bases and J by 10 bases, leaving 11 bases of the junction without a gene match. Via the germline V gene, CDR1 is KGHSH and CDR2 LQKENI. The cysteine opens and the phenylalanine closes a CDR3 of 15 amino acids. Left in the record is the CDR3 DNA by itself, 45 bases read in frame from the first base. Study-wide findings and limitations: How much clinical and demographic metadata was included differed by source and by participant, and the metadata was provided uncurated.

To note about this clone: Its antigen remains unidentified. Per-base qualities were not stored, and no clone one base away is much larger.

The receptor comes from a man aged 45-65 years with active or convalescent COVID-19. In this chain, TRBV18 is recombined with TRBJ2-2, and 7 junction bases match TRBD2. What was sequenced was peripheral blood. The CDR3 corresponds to CASSPTRGGNEELFF. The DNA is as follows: TGTGCCAGCTCACCCACACGGGGAGGGAATGAGGAGCTGTTTTTT.